These 20 T cell receptor beta chains were all obtained from the same sample, sequenced in a study of blood T cells in healthy people across ages. For the second PCR, which ran for about 6 to 11 cycles, a sample-barcoded 5' primer and a J-beta primer mix were used. TCRdb independently ran MiXCR on the 5' RACE reads; one entry per CDR3 protein. This sample has 1.5 million to 1.9 million distinct CDR3 sequences; roughly 43% occur once, and the top ten carry under 5%. The specimen sequenced was blood. The source of these receptors is a woman aged 18-29 years in good health.

V and J are TRBV6-2 or TRBV6-3 and TRBJ2-1; D is uncertain. With 2 bases removed from V and 0 bases from J, the gap between germline ends came to 11 bases. Germline V gives CDR1 MNHEY, CDR2 SVGEGT. CDR3 size: 16 residues. The CDR3 region is CASSYPPGVSYNEQFF. In DNA form, the CDR3 reads TGTGCCAGCAGTTACCCACCTGGGGTCTCCTACAATGAGCAGTTCTTC.

This clonotype was observed a few times. The chain uses TRBV24-1 and TRBJ2-1; 10 positions agree with TRBD1. V lost 1 base to trimming and J lost 6 bases; unmatched junction nucleotides: 11. Germline V gene sequence: CDR1 KGHDR, CDR2 SFDVKD. The CDR3 is 18 residues long. CDR3 loop: CATSDLLPGQGSSNEQFF. The CDR3 DNA reads as TGTGCCACCAGTGATTTACTACCGGGACAGGGGAGCAGCAATGAGCAGTTCTTC.

Note on this clonotype: One junction end does not reproduce the germline sequence, and a read error may be involved. V gene TRBV25-1 combines with J gene TRBJ1-1; D remains ambiguous. The length of the CDR3 is 12 residues. CDR1 is MGHDK, CDR2 SYGVNS, per germline. CDR3 protein: CAGSGLGGEAFF. In nucleotides, the CDR3 is TGTGCCGGCAGCGGTCTGGGCGGGGAAGCTTTCTTT.

This clonotype was recorded once. One end of the junction varies from germline; a read error may be responsible. The rearrangement links TRBV24-1 to TRBJ2-3, with D tentatively TRBD1 or TRBD2 (6 bases each). Germline V gene data show CDR1 as KGHDR and CDR2 as SFDVKD. This CDR3 contains 15 residues. CDR3 sequence reads: CATSDWGASTNTQYF. DNA for the CDR3: TGTGCCACCAGTGATTGGGGGGCTAGCACAAATACGCAGTATTTT.

For this clonotype: This may stem from a read error, because a much larger clone lies one nucleotide away. V is TRBV29-1 and J is TRBJ2-1; D is possibly TRBD1 (5 bases). The J call may be in error: the DNA end matches TRBJ2-7 better. This CDR3 is 16 amino acids long. Germline assignment: CDR1 SQVTM and CDR2 ANQGSEA. CDR3 protein: CSVEDLVRDAYNEQYF. CDR3 sequence (DNA): TGCAGCGTTGAAGATCTCGTCAGGGATGCCTACAATGAGCAGTACTTC.

This clonotype appeared a few times. The rearrangement uses TRBV29-1 and TRBJ2-1; 7 bases map to TRBD1. Germline trimming cut 8 bases from V and 2 bases from J; bases unmatched to any gene: 6. The CDR3 is made up of 13 amino acids. In germline, CDR1 is SQVTM, CDR2 ANQGSEA. The CDR3 sequence: CSFKRGPYNEQFF. The CDR3 DNA is TGCAGCTTCAAGAGGGGGCCCTACAATGAGCAGTTCTTC.

This rearrangement joins TRBV2 to TRBJ2-1; TRBD2 aligns across 7 bases. The J call may be wrong; the DNA end is better matched by TRBJ2-7. The CDR3 consists of 15 residues. Germline V lookup: CDR1 SNHLY, CDR2 FYNNEI. The CDR3 DNA is TGTGCCAGCAGTGAACTCGGGACTACCTACAATGAGCAGTACTTC. Its protein product is CASSELGTTYNEQYF.

This clonotype was seen a few times. The rearrangement links TRBV29-1 to TRBJ2-5; weak D call: TRBD1 (6 bases). The end of the DNA fits TRBJ2-7 better, so the J call may be wrong. Germline V lookup: CDR1 SQVTM, CDR2 ANQGSEA. CDR3 length equals 12 residues. CDR3 sequence (DNA): TGCAGCGTCAATAATAGGGGGAACGAGCAGTACTTC. Protein sequence: CSVNNRGNEQYF.

V usage is TRBV7-9 and J usage is TRBJ2-7; 8 nucleotides match TRBD2. The CDR3 totals 15 residues. CDR1 SEHNR and CDR2 FQNEAQ come from the germline V gene (reference sequence). Unmatched junction bases numbered 5, after V lost 1 base and J lost 3 bases. The DNA for the CDR3 is TGTGCCAGCAGCTTAGTTCTAGCGGGCTACTACGAGCAGTACTTC. It is translated as CASSLVLAGYYEQYF.

The CDR3 is CASSKAGQVDNEQFF. The DNA of the CDR3 is TGTGCCAGCAGCAAGGCGGGACAGGTAGACAATGAGCAGTTCTTC. V gene TRBV7-8 combines with J gene TRBJ2-1; 8 nucleotides line up with TRBD1. J was trimmed by 5 bases and V by 5 bases; bases with no gene match: 8. The CDR3 extends over 15 amino acids. CDR1 SGHVS and CDR2 FQNEAQ come from the germline V gene.

The CDR3: CASSLEVAGEQYF. The CDR3, as DNA: TGCGCCAGCAGCTTGGAGGTGGCAGGTGAGCAGTACTTC. The chain employs TRBV5-1 and TRBJ2-5; the D is unclear. This CDR3 is 13 amino acids long. V dropped 0 bases and J dropped 11 bases, with 14 bases sitting between them. CDR1 and CDR2 (germline): SGHRS, YFSETQ.

J is TRBJ2-7 and V is TRBV7-2, with 7 positions matching TRBD2. V shed 6 bases, J shed 7 bases, and the junction held 15 bases outside the gene matches. Germline loops: CDR1 SGHTA, CDR2 FQGNSA. The CDR3 has 15 residues. CDR3 loop: CASRTGSGVYNEQYF. The CDR3, as DNA: TGTGCCAGCAGGACCGGAAGCGGGGTCTACAATGAGCAGTACTTC.

The V and J genes are TRBV6-5 and TRBJ1-1; D gene ambiguous. The V gene's germline CDR1 is MNHEY and CDR2 SVGAGI. V was trimmed by 2 bases and J by 0 bases, leaving 10 bases between them. The CDR3 consists of 15 residues. This chain's CDR3 is CASSYHTELNTEAFF. CDR3 DNA: TGTGCCAGCAGTTACCATACGGAACTGAACACTGAAGCTTTCTTT.

This clonotype was observed a few times. CDR3 sequence (DNA): TGTGCCAGCAGTTGGAGGGGACTGAGCTCCTACGAGCAGTACTTC. Translation gives CASSWRGLSSYEQYF. The chain employs TRBV12-3 or TRBV12-4 and TRBJ2-7, with D tentatively TRBD2 (6 bases). This CDR3 has 15 amino acids. V lost 4 bases, J lost 0 bases, and 13 bases lay in between.

The chain uses TRBV27 and TRBJ1-2; D is unresolved. The germline V gene has CDR1 MNHEY and CDR2 SMNVEV (reference sequence). V was trimmed by 7 bases and J by 8 bases, leaving 11 bases between them. CDR3 length equals 11 residues. The CDR3 region is CASTEPAGYTF. In DNA form, the CDR3 reads TGTGCCAGCACAGAACCGGCCGGCTACACCTTC.

This clonotype has a single count. The gene calls are TRBV20-1 and TRBJ2-1; TRBD1 aligns across 10 bases. The DNA end favors TRBJ2-7, so the J call may be wrong. The germline CDR1 and CDR2 sequences are DFQATT and SNEGSKA (reference sequence). The CDR3 covers 18 residues. The CDR3 loop reads CSATGTGVSRVLYNEQYF. The CDR3 coding sequence is TGCAGTGCTACCGGGACAGGGGTTTCTCGAGTACTCTACAATGAGCAGTACTTC.

The V and J genes are TRBV10-3 and TRBJ2-1, with D uncertain. The closer fit of TRBJ2-7 to the DNA end suggests the J call may be wrong. This CDR3 has 14 amino acids. The V gene's germline CDR1 is ENHRY and CDR2 SYGVKD. The CDR3 region is CAISEGSSYNEQYF. CDR3 coding DNA: TGTGCCATCAGTGAGGGTAGCTCCTACAATGAGCAGTACTTC.

This chain uses TRBV25-1 with TRBJ1-5; perhaps TRBD1 as D (6 bases). Germline V lookup: CDR1 MGHDK, CDR2 SYGVNS. The V end lost 2 bases, the J end lost 4 bases, and 12 bases lay between the germline ends. There are 15 residues in the CDR3. The CDR3 nucleotides read TGTGCCAGCAGTGAAAGCCACGACAGGAATCAGCCCCAGCATTTT. Protein: CASSESHDRNQPQHF.

This chain joins TRBV7-9 and TRBJ1-4; 9 nucleotides align to TRBD1. The CDR3 consists of 14 residues. The trim removed 5 bases at V and 5 bases at J, leaving 3 bases unmatched. Germline V gives CDR1 SEHNR, CDR2 FQNEAQ (reference sequence). This CDR3 reads CASSGTGRNEKLFF. The CDR3 DNA sequence: TGTGCCAGCAGCGGGACAGGGCGGAATGAAAAACTGTTTTTT.

The chain combines TRBV20-1 with TRBJ1-5; 8 bases map to TRBD1. The germline CDR1 and CDR2 sequences are DFQATT and SNEGSKA (reference sequence). This CDR3 region has 11 residues. The CDR3 loop is CSRTGNQPQHF. CDR3 coding DNA: TGCAGCCGGACAGGGAATCAGCCCCAGCATTTT.